In this sample, the clone carrying this T cell receptor beta chain is large. Its antigen remains unidentified. This sample stems from a study of cytomegalovirus exposure and HLA in healthy donors. PCR was performed using 60 Vbeta and 13 Jbeta primers. The method was immunoSEQ multiplex PCR; TCRdb's version includes in-frame clones alone and lacks a portion of them. The table lists 95,000 to 150,000 clones, 70% to 85% of them singletons. After removal of 3 bases from V and 0 bases from J, the junction contained 9 bases not matched to a gene. The V gene's germline CDR1 is SGHKS and CDR2 YYEKEE (reference sequence). This CDR3 is built from 16 residues. Study-wide points: Previously analyzed data showed that most TCR beta V segments were productive at a frequency of about 90% or about 30%. A missense variant in DCLRE1C was later tied to TCR beta V- and J-gene trimming. Later on, an analysis found that several of the most significant clusters appeared to be linked to common viral pathogens, which included parvovirus B19. When a later analysis was performed, an Asian-associated ancestry cluster reportedly had fewer N-insertions than the approximately 700-donor mean.

Sequenced: PBMCs. The receptor comes from a man in his forties or fifties in good health and CMV-seropositive. V gene TRBV5-5 combines with J gene TRBJ2-7; 7 bases are a match to TRBD1. The CDR3 DNA sequence: TGTGCCAGCAGCTCGTGGGACAGCCGCCTCTCCTACGAGCAGTACTTC. Translating gives CASSSWDSRLSYEQYF.